This TCR beta chain originates from a study of cytomegalovirus exposure and HLA in healthy donors (dated by TCRdb to about 2017). Regarding the complete study: The 666 repertoires of the first cohort and the 95 to 150 validation repertoires were produced on the same platform, according to a later analysis. To predict cytomegalovirus infection status, the study combined high-throughput TCR immunosequencing, statistical association of individual TCRs with disease status, and machine learning. The study was designed to test whether signatures of past pathogen exposure could be identified by cataloging public T cell receptors. In addition to the first cohort of approximately 670 subjects, a separate validation cohort of approximately 130 different subjects was used.

This clone was found a few times. There is no known antigen for this receptor. Qualities for individual bases were not recorded, and no much larger clone is one base off. The trim is 1 base for V and 6 bases for J, with a gap of 15 bases between the germline ends. Via the germline V gene, CDR1 is SGHAT and CDR2 FQNNGV. Including the terminal cysteine and phenylalanine, the CDR3 comprises 15 residues. The only DNA kept is the CDR3, 45 bases in frame from the first base. What the authors observed across the whole study: A total of around 150 TCR beta chains were listed by the study as associated with cytomegalovirus. The validation cohort had no HLA typing available for a later analysis, so co-occurrence within that cohort was assessed over all 130 or so repertoires. A later analysis found that TCRs clustered in the first cohort also tended to co-occur in the 95 to 150 validation repertoires, with more than 90% of cluster scores above 0. In vitro tests confirmed that a few of the cytomegalovirus-associated TCR beta chains recognize cytomegalovirus antigens. The classifier was reported to diagnose cytomegalovirus status with high specificity and sensitivity in both the original and validation cohorts. According to the authors, the approach could potentially be generalized to other disease states and immunological phenotypes. Across donors, most TCR sequences were observed very rarely, whereas some public TCRs were present in many individuals.

Separate from the roughly 700-subject first cohort, the validation cohort of roughly 120 subjects was the group to which the donors belonged. The library was prepared using the immunoSEQ multiplex PCR assay. Per the original workflow: To diagnose cytomegalovirus status from the catalog of TCR beta chain sequences, a statistical classification framework was built. TCRdb retrieved this table from immuneACCESS and kept in-frame rearrangements only. Not all clones are present; in checked studies, unresolved V genes account for under half, and no reason is known for the remainder. The V and J calls and clone size were taken over from that table, and D and trimming were inferred from the DNA. For this sample the table gives 80,000 to 100,000 clones, of which about 90% were detected only once. The top ten clonotypes cover 6.3% of the sample.

The sequence was collected from a man in his late teens or twenties in good health and CMV-seropositive. Recombination joined TRBV11-2 with TRBJ2-5; the D gene is perhaps TRBD2, on 6 matching bases. The sequenced sample consisted of PBMCs. The nucleotides read TGTGCCAGCAGCTTAGGAGGAGCGGGCAGAAAGACCCAGTACTTC. Its protein reads: CASSLGGAGRKTQYF. Reference TRBV11-2 and TRBJ2-5 genes cover what lies past the CDR3, so the full variable domain is EAGVAQSPRYKIIEKRQSVAFWCNPISGHATLYWYQQILGQGPKLLIQFQNNGVVDDSQLPKDRFSAERLKGVDSTLKIQPAKLEDSAVYLCASSLGGAGRKTQYFGPGTRLLVL.